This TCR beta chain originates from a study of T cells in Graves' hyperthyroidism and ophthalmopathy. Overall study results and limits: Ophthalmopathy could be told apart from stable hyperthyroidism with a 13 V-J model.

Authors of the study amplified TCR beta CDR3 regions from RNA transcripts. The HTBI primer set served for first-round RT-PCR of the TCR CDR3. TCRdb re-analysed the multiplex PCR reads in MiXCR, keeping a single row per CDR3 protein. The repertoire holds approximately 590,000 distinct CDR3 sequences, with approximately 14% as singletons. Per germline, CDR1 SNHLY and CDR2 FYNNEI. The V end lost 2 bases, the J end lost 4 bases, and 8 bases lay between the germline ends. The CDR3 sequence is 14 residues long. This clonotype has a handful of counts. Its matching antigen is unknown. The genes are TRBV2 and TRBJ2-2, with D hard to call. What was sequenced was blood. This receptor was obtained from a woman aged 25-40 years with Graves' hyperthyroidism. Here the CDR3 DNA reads TGTGCCAGCAGTGAATGGGGTGGCACCGGGGAGCTGTTTTTT. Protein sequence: CASSEWGGTGELFF.